These 12 T cell receptor beta chains were sequenced from one sample in a study of response to subunit inactivated influenza vaccine. TCRdb reprocessed the RT-PCR reads with MiXCR, giving one entry per CDR3 protein. The table shows approximately 500,000 distinct CDR3 sequences, with 20% to 25% occurring only once. This sample was also put to use in a study of T cells expressing NK-cell markers. That work contributes: With UMIs, 5'RACE template switching was used to make TCR beta cDNA.

The material was CD4+ T cells sorted from PBMCs, obtained about 12 days after vaccination. Source of these receptors: a man between 50 and 59 years old who received an inactivated influenza vaccine.

The sample holds a few counts of this clonotype. The V call is TRBV7-2, the J call TRBJ2-7; TRBD1 matches 8 bases. Per germline, CDR1 SGHTA and CDR2 FQGNSA. V was clipped by 5 bases and J by 5 bases; unmatched bases: 8. This CDR3 is 14 amino acids long. Here the CDR3 DNA reads TGTGCCAGCAGCACAAGGGACAGGCTCCACGAGCAGTACTTC. Its protein is CASSTRDRLHEQYF.

In its sample, this clonotype was seen a few times. This sequence joins TRBV9 and TRBJ2-7; a weak D match, TRBD1 (5 bases). The CDR3 loop spans 14 amino acids. In germline, CDR1 is SGDLS, CDR2 YYNGEE. The V end lost 0 bases, the J end lost 4 bases, and 11 bases lay between the germline ends. DNA of the CDR3: TGTGCCAGCAGCGTAGAGGGGCAGAGGTACGAGCAGTACTTC. Its protein is CASSVEGQRYEQYF. The full variable domain, completed using reference TRBV9 and TRBJ2-7, is DSGVTQTPKHLITATGQRVTLRCSPRSGDLSVYWYQQSLDQGLQFLIQYYNGEERAKGNILERFSAQQFPDLHSELNLSSLELGDSALYFCASSVEGQRYEQYFGPGTRLTVT.

This clonotype showed up just a few times. The chain uses TRBV5-1 and TRBJ1-3; 7 nucleotides align to TRBD1. Germline V gene data show CDR1 as SGHRS and CDR2 as YFSETQ. V dropped 1 base and J dropped 1; count of bases not matched to a gene: 2. The CDR3 totals 15 residues. The CDR3 DNA reads as TGCGCCAGCAGCTTGCAGGGGGATTCTGGAAACACCATATATTTT. Translation gives CASSLQGDSGNTIYF.

V is TRBV12-5 and J is TRBJ2-7; D is unresolved. Between the trimmed V and J ends, which lost 1 base and 2 bases, there was a span of 9 bases. CDR1 is LGHNT, CDR2 FRNRAP, per germline. The CDR3 is made up of 14 amino acids. The CDR3, as DNA: TGTGCTAGTGGTTTGGGGGGTGAGACCTACGAGCAGTACTTC. Residues: CASGLGGETYEQYF.

The chain employs TRBV20-1 and TRBJ1-4; 7 bases agree with TRBD1. CDR3 length equals 13 residues. The junction had 4 bases not matched to a gene; V was cut back by 4 bases and J by 5 bases. Looked up from germline, CDR1 is DFQATT and CDR2 is SNEGSKA (reference sequence). The CDR3 loop is CSATPGQNEKLFF. CDR3 in DNA: TGCAGTGCTACGCCGGGACAGAATGAAAAACTGTTTTTT.

Only a few counts were recorded for this clonotype. The chain has TRBV20-1 and TRBJ2-3; D not certain. The CDR3 spans 12 residues. Germline V gives CDR1 DFQATT, CDR2 SNEGSKA (reference sequence). V lost 3 bases and J lost 4, with 8 bases in between. The CDR3 nucleotides are TGCAGTGCTAGGGGGATCGCAGATACGCAGTATTTT. It yields the protein CSARGIADTQYF.

The gene calls are TRBV12-3 or TRBV12-4 and TRBJ2-1; 7 nucleotides line up with TRBD2. The length of the CDR3 is 14 residues. Germline trimming cut 7 bases from V and 5 bases from J; bases unmatched to any gene: 8. The CDR3 DNA is TGTGCCAGCAACCTAGGAGCGGGAAACAATGAGCAGTTCTTC. Its protein is CASNLGAGNNEQFF.

This sequence joins TRBV5-1 and TRBJ2-2; the D gene is possibly TRBD2 (6 bases). In germline, CDR1 is SGHRS, CDR2 YFSETQ. The V end lost 4 bases, the J end lost 1 base, and 14 bases lay between the germline ends. This CDR3 comprises 16 residues. CDR3 sequence: CASSPGGVGNTGELFF. CDR3 DNA: TGCGCCAGCAGCCCGGGCGGGGTCGGGAACACCGGGGAGCTGTTTTTT.

The V call is TRBV30, the J call TRBJ2-1, with D possibly TRBD2 on 6 matching bases. V was cut by 5 bases and J by 3 bases, with 11 bases left in between. The CDR3 length is 13 residues. Per germline, CDR1 GTSNPN and CDR2 SVGIG (reference sequence). For the CDR3, the DNA is TGTGCCTGGGCGGGACCCAACTACAATGAGCAGTTCTTC. This codes for CAWAGPNYNEQFF.

This chain links TRBV12-3 or TRBV12-4 with TRBJ2-7, with 10 bases fitting TRBD1. CDR3 length equals 16 residues. V trimming: 6 bases; J trimming: 0 bases; junction bases outside the gene matches: 8. The CDR3: CASRSRDRGSSYEQYF. The CDR3 DNA is TGTGCCAGCAGATCCCGGGACAGGGGAAGCTCCTACGAGCAGTACTTC.

This clonotype was detected a few times. V gene TRBV3-1 combines with J gene TRBJ2-3, with D unresolved. The CDR3 sequence is 11 residues long. Germline V gives CDR1 LGHDT, CDR2 YNNKEL (reference sequence). V lost 2 bases and J 5 bases, leaving 2 bases between the germline ends. CDR3 in amino acids: CASSQIDTQYF. For the CDR3, the DNA is TGTGCCAGCAGCCAAATAGATACGCAGTATTTT.

This clonotype was observed a handful of times. The chain employs TRBV20-1 and TRBJ1-2; TRBD1 aligns across 8 bases. CDR1 is DFQATT and CDR2 is SNEGSKA in the germline V gene (reference sequence). The CDR3 spans 12 residues. The J segment lost 8 bases and the V segment lost 4 bases, leaving 6 bases of the junction unmatched. The CDR3 DNA is TGCAGTGCTACAGGACAGGGCTTGGGCTACACCTTC. Encoded protein: CSATGQGLGYTF.